This TCR beta chain was retrieved from a study of blood T cell repertoires in COVID-19. The V end lost 4 bases, the J end lost 1 base, and 14 bases lay between the germline ends. Germline V gene lookup returns CDR1 KGHSH and CDR2 LQKENI. The CDR3 runs to 15 residues. Self-reported history from a screening survey and questionnaire set each donor's cohort. How the authors handled the data: Amplified reference gene primers provided the basis for estimating nucleated cell counts. The data were produced by immunoSEQ multiplex PCR, yet TCRdb's version contains in-frame clones alone and is incomplete. The DNA was the basis for D and trimming; V, J and clone size are from that table. The table includes some 200,000 clones, around four fifths detected once.

This chain joins TRBV18 and TRBJ2-7; no clear D. The TCR was taken from a woman aged 45-65 years who had recovered from COVID-19. The sequenced material came from PBMCs or T cells enriched from blood (not recorded which). The CDR3 nucleotides read TGTGCCAGCTCACTTCGCCGGGTCCCATCCTACGAGCAGTACTTC. Its protein product is CASSLRRVPSYEQYF.